This T cell receptor beta chain was identified during a study of blood T cell repertoires in COVID-19. The overall study: Specimens from acute and convalescent COVID-19 originated in the United States, Italy and Spain. PBMCs, B-cell-depleted T cells, or T cells provided the cDNA or gDNA that made up the material.

CDR1 and CDR2 from the germline V gene are LNHDA and SQIVND (reference sequence). This CDR3 spans 13 amino acids. Trimming left V 3 bases short and J 9 bases short, with 12 bases between. Original handling: Estimation of nucleated cell counts relied on the amplification of reference gene primers. The method was immunoSEQ multiplex PCR; TCRdb's version includes in-frame clones alone and lacks a portion of them. V and J calls plus clone size are reproduced from that table; the DNA served to infer D and trimming. There are some 120,000 clones in the sample; around 80% occur only once, and 12% lies in the top ten.

The V call is TRBV19, the J call TRBJ1-3; D is unresolved. Specimen: peripheral blood. The origin of this receptor is a woman aged 55-69 years with acute or convalescent COVID-19. The CDR3: CASSIEGSGTIYF. For the CDR3, the DNA is TGTGCCAGTAGTATCGAGGGATCGGGCACCATATATTTT. Using reference TRBV19 and TRBJ1-3 for the parts outside the CDR3, the full variable domain is DGGITQSPKYLFRKEGQNVTLSCEQNLNHDAMYWYRQDPGQGLRLIYYSQIVNDFQKGDIAEGYSVSREKKESFPLTVTSAQKNPTAFYLCASSIEGSGTIYFGEGSWLTVV.